The present entry profiles one T cell receptor beta chain with its context. J lost 5 bases, V lost 1 base, and 8 bases had no gene match. Germline loops: CDR1 MGHRA, CDR2 YSYEKL. The CDR3 is 15 amino acids. The record originates from a study of shared clonotypes between healthy human individuals. The assay was carried out at the deep level. Using immunoSEQ multiplex PCR, the repertoire was profiled, and TCRdb retains in-frame clones only, with some absent. This sample has 2.3 million or so clones; about 92% occur once, and the top ten carry 0.35% to 0.45%. The specimen was naive CD4+ T cells from PBMCs. Subset described: CD45RA+ positively selected. The chain has TRBV4-1 and TRBJ2-7; 7 bases agree with TRBD2. The source of this sequence is a young man in good health. Some clones in this sample may be carry-over from other donors' samples. The CDR3 DNA follows: TGCGCCAGCAGCCAAGGGGGAGGGACCAGCCACGAGCAGTACTTC. It yields the protein CASSQGGGTSHEQYF.